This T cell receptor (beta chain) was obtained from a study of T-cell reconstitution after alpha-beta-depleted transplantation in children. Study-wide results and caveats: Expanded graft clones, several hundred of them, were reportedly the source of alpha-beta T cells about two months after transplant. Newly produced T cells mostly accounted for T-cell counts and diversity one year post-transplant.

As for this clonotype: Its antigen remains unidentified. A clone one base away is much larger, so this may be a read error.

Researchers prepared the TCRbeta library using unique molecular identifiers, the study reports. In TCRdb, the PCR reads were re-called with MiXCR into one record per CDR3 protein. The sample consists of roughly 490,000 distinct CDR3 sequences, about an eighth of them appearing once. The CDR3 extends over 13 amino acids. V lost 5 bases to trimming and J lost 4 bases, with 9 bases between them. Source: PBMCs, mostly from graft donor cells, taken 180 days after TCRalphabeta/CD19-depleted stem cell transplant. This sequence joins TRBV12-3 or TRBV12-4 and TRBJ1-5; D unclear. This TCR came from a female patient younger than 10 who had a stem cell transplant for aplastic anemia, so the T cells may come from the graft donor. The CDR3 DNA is TGTGCCAGCAGTCTTAGGCCTAATCAGCCCCAGCATTTT. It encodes CASSLRPNQPQHF.